Below, one TCR beta chain is given with its context. Its antigen is still unknown. CDR3 length equals 14 residues. Germline CDR1 is SGDLS and CDR2 is YYNGEE. J lost 7 bases, V lost 0 bases, and 5 bases had no gene match. 60 Vbeta and 13 Jbeta primers were used in PCR. TCRdb keeps only in-frame clones here, not all; method: immunoSEQ multiplex PCR. Of 100,000 or so clones in the sample, around 80% were seen once. This sample is part of a study of cytomegalovirus exposure and HLA in healthy donors. Study conclusions and caveats: Several of the most significant clusters appeared linked to common viral pathogens, based on a later analysis. Immune exposure information comprised only CMV serostatus. When presence/absence was analysed, sequencing depth was taken to be roughly uniform across donors.

The chain has TRBV9 and TRBJ2-7; TRBD2 agrees at 9 bases. This TCR was sampled from a man between 25 and 39 years old in good health and CMV-seronegative. The sample consisted of PBMCs. Written as DNA, the CDR3 is TGTGCCAGCAGCGTAGTAGCGGGAGATGGAGAGCAGTACTTC. This translates into CASSVVAGDGEQYF.